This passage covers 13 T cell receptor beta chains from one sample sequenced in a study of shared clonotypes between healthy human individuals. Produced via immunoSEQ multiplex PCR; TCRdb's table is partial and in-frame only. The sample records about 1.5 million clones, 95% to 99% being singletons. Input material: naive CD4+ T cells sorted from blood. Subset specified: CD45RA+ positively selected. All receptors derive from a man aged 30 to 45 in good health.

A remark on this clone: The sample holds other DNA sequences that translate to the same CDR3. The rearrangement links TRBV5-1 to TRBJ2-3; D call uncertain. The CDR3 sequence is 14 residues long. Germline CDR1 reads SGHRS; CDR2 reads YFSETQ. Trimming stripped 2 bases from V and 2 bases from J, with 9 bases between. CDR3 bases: TGCGCCAGCAGCTTAGGCCAAGTCACAGATACGCAGTATTTT. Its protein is CASSLGQVTDTQYF.

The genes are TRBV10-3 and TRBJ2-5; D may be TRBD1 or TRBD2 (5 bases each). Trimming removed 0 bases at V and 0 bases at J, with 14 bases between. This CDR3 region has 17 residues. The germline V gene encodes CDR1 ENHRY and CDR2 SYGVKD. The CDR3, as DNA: TGTGCCATCAGTGAGTCGGGACCTAAGAGGTACCAAGAGACCCAGTACTTC. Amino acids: CAISESGPKRYQETQYF.

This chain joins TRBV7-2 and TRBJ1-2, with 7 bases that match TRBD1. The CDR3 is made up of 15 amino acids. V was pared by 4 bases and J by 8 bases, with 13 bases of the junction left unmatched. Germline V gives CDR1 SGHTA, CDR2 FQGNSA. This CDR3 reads CASSSDRWPPGGYTF. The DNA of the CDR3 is TGTGCCAGCAGCTCGGACAGGTGGCCCCCGGGAGGCTACACCTTC.

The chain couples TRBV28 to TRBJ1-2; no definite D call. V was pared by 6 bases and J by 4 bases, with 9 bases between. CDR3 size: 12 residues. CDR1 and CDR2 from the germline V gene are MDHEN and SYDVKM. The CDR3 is CASRAASYGYTF. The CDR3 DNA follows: TGTGCCAGCAGGGCAGCCAGCTATGGCTACACCTTC.

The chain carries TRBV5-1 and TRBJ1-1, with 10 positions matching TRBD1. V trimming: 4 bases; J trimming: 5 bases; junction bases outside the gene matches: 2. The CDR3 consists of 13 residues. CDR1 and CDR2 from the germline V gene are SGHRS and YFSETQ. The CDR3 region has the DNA TGCGCCAGCAGCCGGGACAGGGGAACTGAAGCTTTCTTT. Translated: CASSRDRGTEAFF.

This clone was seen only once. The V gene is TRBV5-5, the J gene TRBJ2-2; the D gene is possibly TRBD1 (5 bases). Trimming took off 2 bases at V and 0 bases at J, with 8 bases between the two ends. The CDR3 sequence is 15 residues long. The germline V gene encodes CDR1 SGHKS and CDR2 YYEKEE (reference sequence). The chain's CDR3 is CASSLDRTNTGELFF. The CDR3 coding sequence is TGTGCCAGCAGCTTAGACAGAACGAACACCGGGGAGCTGTTTTTT.

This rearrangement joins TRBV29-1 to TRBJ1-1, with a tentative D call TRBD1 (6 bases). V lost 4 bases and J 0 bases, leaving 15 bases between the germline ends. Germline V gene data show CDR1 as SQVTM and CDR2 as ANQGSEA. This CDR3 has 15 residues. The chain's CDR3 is CSVGWRGSMNTEAFF. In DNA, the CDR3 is TGCAGCGTTGGGTGGAGGGGGTCCATGAACACTGAAGCTTTCTTT.

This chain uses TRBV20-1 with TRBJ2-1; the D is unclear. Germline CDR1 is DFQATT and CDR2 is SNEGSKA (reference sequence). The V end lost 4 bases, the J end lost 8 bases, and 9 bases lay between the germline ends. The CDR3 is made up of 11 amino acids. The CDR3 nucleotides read TGCAGTGCTACTGCAATAGATGAGCAGTTCTTC. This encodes CSATAIDEQFF.

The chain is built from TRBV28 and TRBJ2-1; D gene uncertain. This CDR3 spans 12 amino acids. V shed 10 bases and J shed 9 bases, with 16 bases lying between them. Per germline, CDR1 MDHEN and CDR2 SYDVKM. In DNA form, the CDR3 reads TGTGCCACCTCAACAACCGGAATTGAGCAGTTCTTC. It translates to CATSTTGIEQFF.

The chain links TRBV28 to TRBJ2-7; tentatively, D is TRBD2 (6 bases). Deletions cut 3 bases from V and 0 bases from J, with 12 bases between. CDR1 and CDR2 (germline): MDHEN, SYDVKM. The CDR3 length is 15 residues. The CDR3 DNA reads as TGTGCCAGCAGTTTCCCAAGCGGGTCCTCCTACGAGCAGTACTTC. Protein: CASSFPSGSSYEQYF.

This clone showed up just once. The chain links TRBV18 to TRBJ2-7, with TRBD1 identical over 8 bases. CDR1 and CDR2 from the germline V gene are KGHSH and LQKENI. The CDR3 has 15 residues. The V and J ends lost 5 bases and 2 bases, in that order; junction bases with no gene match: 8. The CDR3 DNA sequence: TGTGCCAGCTCATGGGCCCGGACAGGGACCTACGAGCAGTACTTC. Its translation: CASSWARTGTYEQYF.

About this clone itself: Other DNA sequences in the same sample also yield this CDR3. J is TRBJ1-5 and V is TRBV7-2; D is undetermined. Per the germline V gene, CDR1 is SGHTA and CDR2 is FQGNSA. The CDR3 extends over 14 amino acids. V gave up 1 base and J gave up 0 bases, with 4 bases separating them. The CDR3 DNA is TGTGCCAGCAGCTTAGGGGATAGCAATCAGCCCCAGCATTTT. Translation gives CASSLGDSNQPQHF.

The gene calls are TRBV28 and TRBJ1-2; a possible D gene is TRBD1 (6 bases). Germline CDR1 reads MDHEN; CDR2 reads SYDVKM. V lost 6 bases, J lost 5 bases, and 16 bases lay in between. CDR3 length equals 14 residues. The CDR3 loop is CASRRGVGGYGYTF. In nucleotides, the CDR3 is TGTGCCAGCAGGAGGGGGGTCGGTGGGTATGGCTACACCTTC.